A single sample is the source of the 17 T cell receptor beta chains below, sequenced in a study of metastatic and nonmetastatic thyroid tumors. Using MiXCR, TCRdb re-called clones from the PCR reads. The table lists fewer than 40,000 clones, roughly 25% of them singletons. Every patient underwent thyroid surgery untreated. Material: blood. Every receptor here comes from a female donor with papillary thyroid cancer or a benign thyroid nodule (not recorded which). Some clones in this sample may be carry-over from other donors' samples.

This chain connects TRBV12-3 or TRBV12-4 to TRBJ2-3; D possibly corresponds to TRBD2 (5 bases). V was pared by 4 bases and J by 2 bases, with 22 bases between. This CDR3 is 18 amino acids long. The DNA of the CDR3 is TGTGCCAGCAGTTCCCTGGGGAGCGAAGACCATTACACAGATACGCAGTATTTT. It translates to CASSSLGSEDHYTDTQYF.

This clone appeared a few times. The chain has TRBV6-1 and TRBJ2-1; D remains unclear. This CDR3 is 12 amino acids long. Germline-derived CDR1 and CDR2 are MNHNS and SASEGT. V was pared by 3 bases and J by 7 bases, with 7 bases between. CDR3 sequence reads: CASSDAENEQFF. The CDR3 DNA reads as TGTGCCAGCAGTGACGCGGAGAATGAGCAGTTCTTC.

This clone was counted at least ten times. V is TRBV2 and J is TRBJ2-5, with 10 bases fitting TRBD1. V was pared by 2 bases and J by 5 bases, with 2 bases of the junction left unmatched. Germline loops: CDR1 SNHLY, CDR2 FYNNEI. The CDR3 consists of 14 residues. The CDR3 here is CASSEPGQGETQYF. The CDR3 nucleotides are TGTGCCAGCAGTGAACCGGGACAGGGGGAGACCCAGTACTTC.

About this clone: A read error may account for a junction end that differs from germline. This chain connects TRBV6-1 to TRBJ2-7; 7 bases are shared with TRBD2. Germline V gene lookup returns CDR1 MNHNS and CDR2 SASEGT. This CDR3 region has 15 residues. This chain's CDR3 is CASSVGTTSLGEHYF. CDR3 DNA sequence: TGTGCCAGCAGTGTCGGGACTACTTCCCTTGGCGAGCATTACTTC.

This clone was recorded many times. The CDR3 DNA is TGTGCCAGCACCTTGGGGACAGGACAAGAGACCCAGTACTTC. Translated: CASTLGTGQETQYF. J is TRBJ2-5 and V is TRBV12-3 or TRBV12-4, with 8 bases identical to TRBD1. The length of the CDR3 is 14 residues. J was trimmed by 2 bases and V by 7 bases; bases with no gene match: 6.

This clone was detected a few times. CDR3 residues: CASSPVQGRDYEQYF. In DNA, the CDR3 is TGCGCCAGCAGCCCGGTTCAGGGAAGAGACTACGAGCAGTACTTC. This chain links TRBV5-1 with TRBJ2-7; weak D call: TRBD1 (5 bases). The V and J ends lost 4 bases and 3 bases respectively, with 17 bases between them. CDR1 and CDR2 (germline): SGHRS, YFSETQ. This CDR3 has 15 residues.

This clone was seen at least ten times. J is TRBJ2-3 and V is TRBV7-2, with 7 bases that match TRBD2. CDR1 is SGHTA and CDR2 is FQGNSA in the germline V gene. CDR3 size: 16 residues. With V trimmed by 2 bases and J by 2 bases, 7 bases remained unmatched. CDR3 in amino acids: CASSLRLAVPTDTQYF. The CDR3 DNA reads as TGTGCCAGCAGCTTACGCCTAGCGGTACCCACAGATACGCAGTATTTT.

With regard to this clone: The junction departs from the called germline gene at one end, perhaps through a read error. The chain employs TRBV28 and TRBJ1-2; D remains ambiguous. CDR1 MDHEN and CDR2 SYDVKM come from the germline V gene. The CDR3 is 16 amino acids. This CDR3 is CASIFYLSGLRDGYAF. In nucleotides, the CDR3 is TGTGCCAGCATTTTTTATCTATCCGGGTTAAGAGATGGCTACGCCTTC.

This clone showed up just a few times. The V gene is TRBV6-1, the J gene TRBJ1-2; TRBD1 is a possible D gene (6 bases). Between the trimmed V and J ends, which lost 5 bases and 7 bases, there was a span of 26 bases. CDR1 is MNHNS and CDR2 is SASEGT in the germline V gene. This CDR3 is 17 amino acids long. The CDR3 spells CASSPSQGANFSAGYTF. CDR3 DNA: TGTGCCAGCAGTCCATCACAGGGTGCGAATTTCTCCGCTGGCTACACCTTC.

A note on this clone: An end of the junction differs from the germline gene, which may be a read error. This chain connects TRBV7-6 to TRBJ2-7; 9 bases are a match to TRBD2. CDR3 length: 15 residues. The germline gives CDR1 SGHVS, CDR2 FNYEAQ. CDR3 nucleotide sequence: TGTGCCAGCAGCTCCGTAGCGGGAGTTTCCTACGAACAGTACTTC. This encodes CASSSVAGVSYEQYF.

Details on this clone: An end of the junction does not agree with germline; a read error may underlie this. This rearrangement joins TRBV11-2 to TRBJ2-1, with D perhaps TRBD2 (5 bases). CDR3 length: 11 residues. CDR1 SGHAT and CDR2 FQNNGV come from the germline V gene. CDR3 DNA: TGTGCCAGCATCCTGGGAGATGAGCTGTTCTTC. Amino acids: CASILGDELFF. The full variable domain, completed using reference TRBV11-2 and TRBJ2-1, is EAGVAQSPRYKIIEKRQSVAFWCNPISGHATLYWYQQILGQGPKLLIQFQNNGVVDDSQLPKDRFSAERLKGVDSTLKIQPAKLEDSAVYLCASILGDELFFGPGTRLTVL.

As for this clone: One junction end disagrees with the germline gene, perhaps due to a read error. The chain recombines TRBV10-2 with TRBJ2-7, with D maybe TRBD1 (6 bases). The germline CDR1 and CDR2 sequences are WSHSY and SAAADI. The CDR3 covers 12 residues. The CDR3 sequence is CASKGVGHEHSF. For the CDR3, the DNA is TGCGCCAGCAAGGGGGTTGGCCACGAGCACTCCTTC.

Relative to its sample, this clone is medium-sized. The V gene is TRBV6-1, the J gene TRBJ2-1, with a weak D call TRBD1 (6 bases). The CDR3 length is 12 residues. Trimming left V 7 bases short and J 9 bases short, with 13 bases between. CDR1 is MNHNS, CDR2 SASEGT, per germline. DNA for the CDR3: TGTGCCAGCATTTTGAGGGGGACTGAGCAGTTCTTC. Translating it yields CASILRGTEQFF.

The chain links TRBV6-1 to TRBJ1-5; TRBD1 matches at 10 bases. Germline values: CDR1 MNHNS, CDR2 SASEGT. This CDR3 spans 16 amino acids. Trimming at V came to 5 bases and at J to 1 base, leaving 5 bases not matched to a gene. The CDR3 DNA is TGTGCCAGCAGTCACAGGGACAGGGGAAGCAATCAGCCCCAGCATTTT. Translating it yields CASSHRDRGSNQPQHF.

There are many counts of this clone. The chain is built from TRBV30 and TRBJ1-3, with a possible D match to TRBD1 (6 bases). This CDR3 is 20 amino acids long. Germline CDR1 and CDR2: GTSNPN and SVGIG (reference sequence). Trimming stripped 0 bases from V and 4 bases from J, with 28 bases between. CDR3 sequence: CAWSVMGRGTEGVIGNTIYF. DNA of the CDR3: TGTGCCTGGAGTGTAATGGGGCGCGGAACCGAGGGGGTTATAGGAAACACCATATATTTT.

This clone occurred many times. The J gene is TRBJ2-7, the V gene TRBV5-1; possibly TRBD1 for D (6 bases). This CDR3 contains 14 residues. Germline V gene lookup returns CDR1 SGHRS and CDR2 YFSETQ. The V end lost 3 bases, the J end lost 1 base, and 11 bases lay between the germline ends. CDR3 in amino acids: CASSSTRGSYEQYF. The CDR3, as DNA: TGCGCCAGCAGCTCCACCAGGGGTTCCTACGAGCAGTACTTC.

The chain's CDR3 is CSAEGGRVYEQYF. CDR3 coding DNA: TGCAGTGCAGAGGGCGGGAGGGTTTACGAGCAGTACTTC. This chain links TRBV20-1 with TRBJ2-7; 9 nucleotides align to TRBD2. This CDR3 has 13 residues. Germline trimming cut 6 bases from V and 4 bases from J; bases unmatched to any gene: 7. Looked up from germline, CDR1 is DFQATT and CDR2 is SNEGSKA (reference sequence).